The clone carrying this T cell receptor (beta chain) was counted only a few times. Its antigen remains unidentified. TCRdb used MiXCR to reprocess the 5' RACE reads, holding one entry per CDR3 protein. The sample consists of some 440,000 distinct CDR3 sequences, nearly 25% of them appearing once. From germline, CDR1 is LGHDT and CDR2 YNNKEL (reference sequence). V was clipped by 0 bases and J by 0 bases, with 12 bases between them. CDR3 length: 18 residues. This entry is derived from a study of T-cell memory formation after mild COVID-19. Overall study results and limits: Balance between CD4 and CD8 was seen in clones contracting day 15 to 85, and a CD4+ lean was seen in later expanders. Confirmation was lacking for SARS-CoV-2 specificity of second-wave clones that peaked on day 37. Detection of some responders pre-infection suggested pre-existing cross-reactive memory T cells participated. Among contracting clones, CD4+ were mainly CM/EM and CD8+ enriched in EMRA.

What was sequenced was PBMCs or a T cell subset sorted from them (not recorded which). The chain links TRBV3-1 to TRBJ2-6; TRBD1 might be the D (6 bases). The source of this sequence is an adult woman who had mild COVID-19 (a few samples of this study predate the infection). Cell type and time point are not known. CDR3 coding DNA: TGTGCCAGCAGCCAAGAACAGGGTGTTTTCTCTGGGGCCAACGTCCTGACTTTC. Amino acids: CASSQEQGVFSGANVLTF.